This passage covers 2 T cell receptor beta chains from one sample sequenced in a study. MiXCR, applied by TCRdb to the RT-PCR reads, yields one record per CDR3 protein. Seen here are 550,000 to 750,000 distinct CDR3 sequences, 14% observed once, and the top ten hold 3% to 4.5%. The material sequenced was memory CD4+ T cells from blood. All receptors come from a female donor in good health, serving as a healthy control.

The table lists this clonotype with many counts. This rearrangement joins TRBV4-3 to TRBJ2-5, with D maybe TRBD1 (5 bases). V was cut by 1 base and J by 0 bases, with 12 bases left in between. Germline loops: CDR1 LGHNA, CDR2 YSLEER. This CDR3 has 16 residues. CDR3 loop: CASSQAPTAYQETQYF. The CDR3 nucleotides read TGCGCCAGCAGCCAAGCCCCGACAGCCTACCAAGAGACCCAGTACTTC.

This clonotype was observed a handful of times. CDR3 residues: CASSLRDRDEGRQPQHF. In DNA, the CDR3 is TGTGCCAGCAGTTTACGGGACAGGGATGAGGGTAGGCAGCCCCAGCATTTT. V and J are TRBV28 and TRBJ1-5; 9 bases fit TRBD1. Germline CDR1 and CDR2: MDHEN and SYDVKM. V shed 2 bases, J shed 7 bases, and the junction held 12 bases outside the gene matches. CDR3 length: 17 amino acids.